These 9 T cell receptor beta chains share one sample of origin, sequenced in a study of blood T cell repertoires in COVID-19. The table came from immunoSEQ multiplex PCR; TCRdb's copy has only in-frame clones and leaves some out. The table lists about 63,000 clones, roughly 85% of them singletons, with 32% in the top ten. Specimen: peripheral blood. These receptor sequences come from a human donor in a cohort sampled during active COVID-19.

The DNA for the CDR3 is TGTGCCAGTGCAGATCGGGCTAACTATGGCTACACCTTC. Translation gives CASADRANYGYTF. The rearrangement uses TRBV19 and TRBJ1-2; D ambiguous. The germline V and J ends were trimmed by 8 bases and 0 bases, with 10 bases remaining between them. Germline CDR1 and CDR2: LNHDA and SQIVND (reference sequence). The CDR3 runs 13 residues.

This clone showed up just a few times. The J gene is TRBJ2-7, the V gene TRBV6-1; D not resolved. The CDR3 has 11 residues. V gave up 3 bases and J gave up 3 bases, with 3 bases separating them. Germline CDR1 reads MNHNS; CDR2 reads SASEGT. The CDR3 region is CASSDSYEQYF. The DNA of the CDR3 is TGTGCCAGCAGTGACAGCTACGAGCAGTACTTC.

The chain has TRBV3-1 (or the pseudogene TRBV3-2) and TRBJ1-5, with a possible D match to TRBD1 (6 bases). Trimming stripped 4 bases from V and 7 bases from J, with 17 bases between. In germline, CDR1 is LGHDT, CDR2 YNNKEL (reference sequence). The length of the CDR3 is 15 residues. In DNA form, the CDR3 reads TGTGCCAGCAGCCGAAGACCAGGGGTTGGACAGCCCCAGCATTTT. The encoded protein is CASSRRPGVGQPQHF.

This clone was found a few times. The gene calls are TRBV11-3 and TRBJ2-2, with D possibly matching TRBD2 (6 bases). Germline V gives CDR1 SGHNT, CDR2 YENEEA. The CDR3 covers 15 residues. The V gene lost 0 bases and the J gene lost 7 bases, with 12 bases spanning the gap. CDR3 in amino acids: CASSLDSVGGGELFF. The CDR3 nucleotides read TGTGCCAGCAGCTTAGATTCGGTCGGGGGCGGGGAGCTGTTTTTT.

This clone is a singleton in its sample. The chain is built from TRBV19 and TRBJ1-1, with D unclear. Germline V gene sequence: CDR1 LNHDA, CDR2 SQIVND (reference sequence). V lost 7 bases and J 13 bases, leaving 19 bases between the germline ends. This CDR3 region has 12 residues. The CDR3 protein is CASTPPNSKLFF. CDR3 sequence (DNA): TGTGCCAGTACCCCCCCCAATTCGAAGCTTTTCTTT.

V is TRBV4-2 and J is TRBJ2-4; D call uncertain. Germline lookup yields CDR1 LGHNA and CDR2 YNFKEQ. Trimming removed 0 bases at V and 3 bases at J, with 6 bases between. This CDR3 comprises 14 residues. The CDR3 nucleotides are TGTGCCAGCAGCCAAGAGGGCAGCAAAAACATTCAGTACTTC. It codes for CASSQEGSKNIQYF.

There are a few counts of this clone. This chain links TRBV4-2 with TRBJ2-7; 7 nucleotides align to TRBD2. In germline, CDR1 is LGHNA, CDR2 YNFKEQ. The CDR3 is made up of 13 amino acids. V dropped 4 bases and J dropped 6; count of bases not matched to a gene: 6. CDR3 region: CASSRDYLTEQYF. The CDR3 region has the DNA TGTGCCAGCAGCCGGGACTACCTCACCGAGCAGTACTTC.

This chain connects TRBV6-5 to TRBJ2-2; 8 bases are shared with TRBD2. Germline V CDR1 and CDR2: MNHEY, SVGAGI. Losses at the gene ends were 10 bases for V and 1 base for J; bases not matched to a gene: 8. The CDR3 loop spans 15 amino acids. CDR3 in DNA: TGTGCCACAAGGGCCGCGGGAGGGAACACCGGGGAGCTGTTTTTT. This sequence encodes CATRAAGGNTGELFF.

The V and J genes are TRBV30 and TRBJ2-1; no clear D. Germline V CDR1 and CDR2: GTSNPN, SVGIG (reference sequence). The CDR3 runs to 12 residues. Trimming removed 4 bases from V and 7 bases from J, with 11 bases in between. The CDR3 here is CAWTPRSNEQFF. The CDR3 DNA reads TGTGCCTGGACCCCTAGAAGTAATGAGCAGTTCTTC.